A selection of T cell receptor beta chains follows, all from one sample in a study of Graves' ophthalmopathy and Graves' hyperthyroidism. MiXCR, applied by TCRdb to the multiplex PCR reads, yields one record per CDR3 protein. The sample consists of about 550,000 distinct CDR3 sequences, under 40% of them appearing once. Sequencing input: peripheral blood or thyroid tissue (not recorded which). These receptors were obtained from an adult man with Graves' hyperthyroidism. CDR3s include the opening cysteine and the closing phenylalanine or tryptophan. The order of the fields is V gene, clone size, J gene, D gene, CDR3 DNA, CDR3 protein. A D gene is named only where the DNA matches it firmly. Clone size appears in some rows only: once, few, many, or a class for an expanded clone.

>TRBV7-9|many|TRBJ1-4|NA
TGTGCCAGCAGGTCTCAAAATACAGGGAACGGAAAACTGTTTTTT
CASRSQNTGNGKLFF
>TRBV15|NA|TRBJ2-1|NA
TGTGCCACCAGCCGAGGCATAGGCAATGAGCAGTTCTTC
CATSRGIGNEQFF
>TRBV12-3/TRBV12-4|many|TRBJ1-6|NA
TGTGCCAGCAGCCTAGAGACGAATTCACCCCTCCACTTT
CASSLETNSPLHF
>TRBV25-1|NA|TRBJ1-5|NA
TGTGCCAGCAGTGTTCTCCCGGGCAGGGGATTACAGCCCCAGCATTTT
CASSVLPGRGLQPQHF
>TRBV19|NA|TRBJ2-2|NA
TGTGCCAGTACCGAGCCAACGAACGCCGGGGAGCTGTTTTTT
CASTEPTNAGELFF
>TRBV18|many|TRBJ1-1|NA
TGTGCCAGCTCCCCGGCCTCGGACACTGAAGCTTTCTTT
CASSPASDTEAFF
>TRBV5-1|few|TRBJ1-4|TRBD1
TGCGCCAGCAGCTGGATCTCCGGACAGGGGAATGAAAAACTGTTTTTT
CASSWISGQGNEKLFF
>TRBV20-1|NA|TRBJ1-6|NA
TGCAGTGCTAGTGGTTTGGTACAGGGATCGGGGAATTCACCCCTCCACTTT
CSASGLVQGSGNSPLHF
>TRBV20-1|NA|TRBJ1-2|NA
TGCAGTGCTAGCCGTACCGACTATGGCTACACCTTC
CSASRTDYGYTF
>TRBV12-3/TRBV12-4|NA|TRBJ2-6|TRBD1
TGTGCCAGCAGAAGCGCCGGGCAGGGGGCGTTTGGGGCCAACGTCCTGACTTTC
CASRSAGQGAFGANVLTF
>TRBV5-6|many|TRBJ1-2|NA
TGTGCCAGCAGCTTGGGTATTCGTCCTAACTATGGCTACACCTTC
CASSLGIRPNYGYTF
>TRBV7-9|NA|TRBJ2-6|NA
TGTGCCAGCAGGTGGGGGAGGGCCAACGTCCTGACTTTC
CASRWGRANVLTF
>TRBV20-1|many|TRBJ2-2|TRBD1
TGCAGTGCTTCCGGGACAGGGCCCTTCGGGGAGCTGTTTTTT
CSASGTGPFGELFF
>TRBV6-1|NA|TRBJ1-3|NA
TGTGCCGCGCGACGAAGGAGTTCTGGAAACACCATATATTTT
CAARRRSSGNTIYF
>TRBV12-3/TRBV12-4|many|TRBJ2-7|NA
TGTGCCAGCAGTTTACCTCGCGGAACAACCTACGAGCAGTACTTC
CASSLPRGTTYEQYF
>TRBV15|many|TRBJ1-2|TRBD1
TGTGCCACCAGCAGATCCGGACAGGGTGCCTATGGCTACACCTTC
CATSRSGQGAYGYTF
>TRBV20-1|NA|TRBJ2-3|TRBD1
TGCAGTGCTACTGTTACAGGGGCCAGCACAGATACGCAGTATTTT
CSATVTGASTDTQYF
>TRBV10-3|many|TRBJ2-5|NA
TGTGCCATCAGTGAGCTAGAGCTCCAAGAGACCCAGTACTTC
CAISELELQETQYF
>TRBV7-9|NA|TRBJ2-1|TRBD2
TGTGCCAGCAGCGCCGCCGGGAGGAACAATGAGCAGTTCTTC
CASSAAGRNNEQFF
>TRBV4-1|NA|TRBJ2-2|NA
TGCGCCAGCAGCCAACCGGCCGCCCGCACCGGGGAGCTGTTTTTT
CASSQPAARTGELFF
>TRBV6-6|few|TRBJ2-7|NA
TGTGCCAGCAGTTACTCGAGTCGGCCAGGGTTATCCTACGAGCAGTACTTC
CASSYSSRPGLSYEQYF